The rows below give T cell receptor beta chains drawn from one sample of a study of blood T cell repertoires in COVID-19. Profiling relied on immunoSEQ multiplex PCR, and the TCRdb table lists in-frame clones only, not all of them. Here the sample spans 110,000 to 150,000 clones, approximately 80% being singletons. The sequenced sample was peripheral blood. The receptors here all came from a man between 60 and 75 years old with active or convalescent COVID-19. Each CDR3 is given with its conserved first and last residue. A D gene is named only where the DNA matches it firmly. For some rows the clone size is stated as once, few or many, or as a class when expanded; others skip it.

d_gene,abundance,j_gene,v_gene,CDR3aa,CDR3nt
.,.,TRBJ2-1,TRBV27,CASRTGFEQFF,TGTGCCAGCAGAACGGGTTTTGAGCAGTTCTTC
.,.,TRBJ1-1,TRBV6-2/TRBV6-3,CASSFGGTVLGAFF,TGTGCCAGCAGTTTCGGGGGTACGGTCCTGGGAGCTTTCTTT
TRBD2,.,TRBJ2-1,TRBV18,CASSTTGLLAGVARSYNEQFF,TGTGCCAGCTCCACCACGGGGTTGTTAGCGGGAGTCGCTCGGAGTTACAATGAGCAGTTCTTC
TRBD1,once,TRBJ2-7,TRBV14,CASSFGTGVGYEQYF,TGTGCCAGCAGCTTTGGGACAGGGGTGGGCTACGAGCAGTACTTC
.,.,TRBJ2-1,TRBV6-4,CASPFAREEFF,TGTGCCAGCCCGTTTGCGCGAGAAGAGTTCTTC
TRBD2,.,TRBJ2-1,TRBV2,CASSVRSGGPFEEQFF,TGTGCCAGCAGTGTGAGATCGGGAGGTCCCTTCGAGGAGCAGTTCTTC
TRBD2,many,TRBJ2-2,TRBV19,CASSAGTSRFGELFF,TGTGCCAGTAGTGCGGGGACTAGTAGATTCGGGGAGCTGTTTTTT
.,.,TRBJ2-7,TRBV6-2/TRBV6-3,CASSYLLSYEQYF,TGTGCCAGCAGTTACCTCCTTTCCTACGAGCAGTACTTC
.,.,TRBJ2-5,TRBV30,CACGLPGRETQYF,TGTGCCTGTGGATTGCCAGGCCGAGAGACCCAGTACTTC
TRBD1,.,TRBJ1-3,TRBV18,CASSRDSSGNTIYF,TGTGCCAGCTCAAGGGACAGCTCTGGAAACACCATATATTTT
.,.,TRBJ1-1,TRBV21-1,CASSAPTGTGGNTEAFF,TGTGCCAGCAGCGCACCCACCGGGACAGGGGGAAACACTGAAGCTTTCTTT
TRBD1,.,TRBJ1-2,TRBV18,CASSPGQGAGGYTF,TGTGCCAGCTCACCTGGACAGGGGGCGGGAGGCTACACCTTC
TRBD1,.,TRBJ1-5,TRBV27,CASRWTGGNQPQHF,TGTGCCAGCAGGTGGACAGGGGGAAATCAGCCCCAGCATTTT
TRBD1,.,TRBJ1-2,TRBV11-3,CASSSTEYGQGDLYGYTF,TGTGCCAGCAGCTCCACCGAGTACGGACAGGGGGATCTCTATGGCTACACCTTC
.,once,TRBJ2-1,TRBV11-3,CASSLPDGDNEQFF,TGTGCCAGCAGCCTTCCTGACGGGGACAATGAGCAGTTCTTC
.,.,TRBJ2-2,TRBV6-2/TRBV6-3,CASSYPNLGAGELFF,TGTGCCAGCAGTTACCCCAATCTAGGGGCCGGGGAGCTGTTTTTT
TRBD2,.,TRBJ2-5,TRBV24-1,CATSDPRDYPGETQYF,TGTGCCACCAGTGACCCTCGGGACTACCCGGGGGAGACCCAGTACTTC
TRBD2,.,TRBJ2-3,TRBV6-6,CASSPLFGAGGTDTQYF,TGTGCCAGCAGTCCCCTCTTCGGAGCGGGAGGAACAGATACGCAGTATTTT
TRBD1,.,TRBJ1-1,TRBV19,CASSSQGAVTEAFF,TGTGCCAGTAGTAGTCAGGGGGCGGTAACTGAAGCTTTCTTT
TRBD1,.,TRBJ2-1,TRBV29-1,CSGDRGPYNEQFF,TGCAGCGGGGACAGGGGGCCCTACAATGAGCAGTTCTTC
TRBD1,.,TRBJ1-4,TRBV7-9,CASSARQGTNEKLFF,TGTGCCAGCAGCGCCCGACAGGGTACTAATGAAAAACTGTTTTTT
.,.,TRBJ1-1,TRBV11-2,CASSLGSVNTEAFF,TGTGCCAGCAGCTTAGGCAGTGTAAACACTGAAGCTTTCTTT
TRBD2,.,TRBJ2-3,TRBV5-1,CASSYPPTGRALDTQYF,TGCGCCAGCAGCTACCCCCCTACCGGGAGGGCTTTAGATACGCAGTATTTT
.,.,TRBJ1-1,TRBV5-5,CASRDGQSARVMNTEAFF,TGTGCCAGCAGGGATGGACAGAGTGCGAGGGTCATGAACACTGAAGCTTTCTTT
TRBD2,few,TRBJ2-1,TRBV11-2,CASSFFLAGAYNEQFF,TGTGCCAGCAGCTTTTTCTTAGCGGGGGCCTACAATGAGCAGTTCTTC
TRBD1,once,TRBJ2-2,TRBV5-8,CASSPDRGRGVTGELFF,TGTGCCAGCAGCCCGGACAGGGGGCGAGGGGTCACCGGGGAGCTGTTTTTT
.,.,TRBJ2-7,TRBV30,CAAHKGSRAEQYF,TGTGCCGCACACAAGGGGTCCCGTGCCGAGCAGTACTTC
.,.,TRBJ1-4,TRBV6-1,CASSEGAGLEKLFF,TGTGCCAGCAGTGAAGGGGCAGGTCTCGAAAAACTGTTTTTT
TRBD2,.,TRBJ2-5,TRBV12-5,CASGLGTSGSFLQETQYF,TGTGCTAGTGGTTTGGGGACTAGCGGGAGTTTCCTTCAAGAGACCCAGTACTTC
.,.,TRBJ1-1,TRBV4-3,CASSQEQASTEAFF,TGCGCCAGCAGCCAAGAACAGGCAAGCACTGAAGCTTTCTTT
.,.,TRBJ2-7,TRBV5-4,CASSPRSAGGEQYF,TGTGCCAGCAGCCCCCGTAGCGCGGGTGGCGAGCAGTACTTC
TRBD1,.,TRBJ2-5,TRBV29-1,CSVETGTGEAGETQYF,TGCAGCGTTGAAACCGGGACAGGGGAGGCAGGGGAGACCCAGTACTTC
.,.,TRBJ1-3,TRBV6-2/TRBV6-3,CASSFDRRRNTIYF,TGTGCCAGCAGTTTCGACAGAAGGAGAAACACCATATATTTT
.,.,TRBJ2-1,TRBV18,CASSPRGGNYNEQFF,TGTGCCAGCTCACCACGGGGGGGCAACTACAATGAGCAGTTCTTC
.,.,TRBJ2-5,TRBV19,CASSRSTQETQYF,TGTGCCAGTAGTAGGTCGACACAAGAGACCCAGTACTTC
.,.,TRBJ2-6,TRBV30,CAWSGVLGFGANVLTF,TGTGCCTGGAGTGGGGTTCTGGGCTTCGGGGCCAACGTCCTGACTTTC
.,.,TRBJ1-6,TRBV19,CASSIAGPGISYNSPLHF,TGTGCCAGTAGTATCGCGGGCCCGGGGATCTCCTATAATTCACCCCTCCACTTT
.,.,TRBJ1-1,TRBV10-1,CASSESAGEDTEAFF,TGCGCCAGCAGTGAGTCAGCCGGGGAGGACACTGAAGCTTTCTTT